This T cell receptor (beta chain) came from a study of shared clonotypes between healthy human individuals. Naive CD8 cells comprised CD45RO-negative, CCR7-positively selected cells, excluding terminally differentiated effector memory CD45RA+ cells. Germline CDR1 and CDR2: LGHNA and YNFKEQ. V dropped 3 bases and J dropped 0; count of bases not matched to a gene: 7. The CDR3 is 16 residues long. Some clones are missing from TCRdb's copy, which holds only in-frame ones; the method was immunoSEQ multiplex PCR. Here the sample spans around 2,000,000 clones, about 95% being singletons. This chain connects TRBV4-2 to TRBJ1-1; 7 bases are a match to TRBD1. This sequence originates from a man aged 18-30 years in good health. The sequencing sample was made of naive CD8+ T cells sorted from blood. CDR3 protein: CASSQRTGYMNTEAFF. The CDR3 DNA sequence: TGTGCCAGCAGCCAGAGGACAGGTTATATGAACACTGAAGCTTTCTTT.